Listed here are 25 T cell receptor beta chains from one sample, sequenced in a study of cytomegalovirus exposure and HLA in healthy donors. The PCR contained 60 Vbeta and 13 Jbeta primers. Produced via immunoSEQ multiplex PCR; TCRdb's table is partial and in-frame only. The table lists about 160,000 clones, about 81% of them singletons. What was sequenced was PBMCs. Receptors originate from a girl aged 10 to 17 in good health and CMV-seropositive.

The gene calls are TRBV4-1 and TRBJ2-7; D perhaps matches TRBD1 (6 bases). Germline V gives CDR1 MGHRA, CDR2 YSYEKL. V was cut by 1 base and J by 3 bases, with 28 bases left in between. The length of the CDR3 is 20 residues. CDR3 sequence: CASSQGTLTGPLEKIYEQYF. The CDR3 DNA is TGCGCCAGCAGCCAAGGGACCCTGACAGGTCCACTAGAGAAGATCTACGAGCAGTACTTC.

V usage is TRBV6-1 and J usage is TRBJ2-2; 8 bases line up with TRBD2. With 6 bases clipped from V and 2 bases from J, the junction kept 5 bases outside the gene matches. Germline CDR1 reads MNHNS; CDR2 reads SASEGT. This CDR3 spans 15 amino acids. CDR3 sequence: CASRGGLVNTGELFF. The CDR3 DNA follows: TGTGCCAGCAGGGGGGGACTAGTCAACACCGGGGAGCTGTTTTTT.

This clone was detected only once. The rearrangement links TRBV27 to TRBJ1-2; D is uncertain. Trimming cost V 6 bases and J 0 bases, with 11 bases left between them. This CDR3 region has 14 residues. Germline V CDR1 and CDR2: MNHEY, SMNVEV (reference sequence). CDR3 amino acids: CASSALTANYGYTF. The CDR3 DNA follows: TGTGCCAGCAGCGCCCTCACAGCTAACTATGGCTACACCTTC.

The chain carries TRBV30 and TRBJ1-5; maybe TRBD1 (6 bases). This CDR3 is built from 13 residues. Trimming removed 3 bases at V and 7 bases at J, with 13 bases between. Germline lookup yields CDR1 GTSNPN and CDR2 SVGIG (reference sequence). The CDR3: CAWRRGGRQPQHF. The CDR3 bases are TGTGCCTGGAGGAGGGGGGGCAGACAGCCCCAGCATTTT. Together with reference TRBV30 and TRBJ1-5, the CDR3 gives the full variable domain: SQTIHQWPATLVQPVGSPLSLECTVEGTSNPNLYWYRQAAGRGLQLLFYSVGIGQISSEVPQNLSASRPQDRQFILSSKKLLLSDSGFYLCAWRRGGRQPQHFGDGTRLSIL.

The chain recombines TRBV28 with TRBJ1-5; D is possibly TRBD1 (6 bases). The CDR3 extends over 14 amino acids. CDR1 and CDR2 (germline): MDHEN, SYDVKM. The V and J ends lost 6 bases and 2 bases respectively, with 11 bases between them. The CDR3 loop reads CASREQGGNQPQHF. The CDR3 nucleotides read TGTGCCAGCAGGGAACAGGGAGGCAATCAGCCCCAGCATTTT. The whole variable domain, remainder taken from reference TRBV28 and TRBJ1-5, is DVKVTQSSRYLVKRTGEKVFLECVQDMDHENMFWYRQDPGLGLRLIYFSYDVKMKEKGDIPEGYSVSREKKERFSLILESASTNQTSMYLCASREQGGNQPQHFGDGTRLSIL.

This clone was picked up a small number of times. This chain joins TRBV10-3 and TRBJ2-3; D not certain. Trimming left V 5 bases short and J 5 bases short, with 11 bases between. Germline V CDR1 and CDR2: ENHRY, SYGVKD. The CDR3 is 13 amino acids. The CDR3 sequence: CAISPSSGDTQYF. In nucleotides, the CDR3 is TGTGCCATCAGTCCTTCGTCGGGAGATACGCAGTATTTT.

A word on this clone: This sample includes further DNA sequences coding for the same CDR3. The chain has TRBV6-5 and TRBJ2-5; TRBD2 matches at 7 bases. Germline V lookup: CDR1 MNHEY, CDR2 SVGAGI. After removal of 0 bases from V and 2 bases from J, the junction contained 0 bases not matched to a gene. This CDR3 is 14 amino acids long. CDR3 residues: CASSYSRGQETQYF. In nucleotides, the CDR3 is TGTGCCAGCAGTTACTCGCGGGGGCAAGAGACCCAGTACTTC.

V usage is TRBV6-5 and J usage is TRBJ1-1; D unresolved. The CDR3 has 12 amino acids. Trimming stripped 5 bases from V and 5 bases from J, with 9 bases between. Germline CDR1 is MNHEY and CDR2 is SVGAGI. The DNA of the CDR3 is TGTGCCAGCAGTCCGACCAGGACTGAAGCTTTCTTT. It yields the protein CASSPTRTEAFF.

The table lists this clone with a few counts. V is TRBV30 and J is TRBJ1-2; possible D gene TRBD1, 5 bases. Trimming took 1 base from V and 8 from J, leaving 14 bases between them. This CDR3 region has 13 residues. Germline V gene sequence: CDR1 GTSNPN, CDR2 SVGIG (reference sequence). The CDR3 DNA reads as TGTGCCTGGAGTGGGGGAGGGGCGACGGGCTACACCTTC. Its translation: CAWSGGGATGYTF.

The chain carries TRBV28 and TRBJ1-3, with a weak D call TRBD1 (5 bases). The CDR3 consists of 17 residues. Germline assignment: CDR1 MDHEN and CDR2 SYDVKM. V was cut by 7 bases and J by 0 bases, with 19 bases left in between. In DNA form, the CDR3 reads TGTGCCAGCACCCTGGATCGGACAACAATCTCTGGAAACACCATATATTTT. It specifies CASTLDRTTISGNTIYF.

The rearrangement links TRBV16 to TRBJ2-4; D possibly corresponds to TRBD2 (6 bases). The CDR3 covers 14 residues. CDR1 KGHSY and CDR2 FQNENV come from the germline V gene. V was clipped by 3 bases and J by 4 bases, with 10 bases between them. The CDR3 DNA follows: TGTGCCAGCAGCCAGCCGGGGGTTAAAAACATTCAGTACTTC. Translating gives CASSQPGVKNIQYF.

The rearrangement uses TRBV7-2 and TRBJ1-5; D may be TRBD1 (5 bases). From germline, CDR1 is SGHTA and CDR2 FQGNSA. Trimming shortened V by 5 bases and J by 6 bases, and 20 bases separated the two germline ends. The CDR3 runs to 16 residues. For the CDR3, the DNA is TGTGCCAGCAGCCAACAAGGGGCTAGGGTGGGTCAGCCCCAGCATTTT. Protein sequence: CASSQQGARVGQPQHF.

This clone was seen just once. The chain is built from TRBV14 and TRBJ2-1; D perhaps matches TRBD1 (6 bases). The CDR3 sequence is 14 residues long. Per the germline V gene, CDR1 is SGHDN and CDR2 is FVKESK. V dropped 2 bases and J dropped 7 bases, with 12 bases sitting between them. The CDR3 DNA reads as TGTGCCAGCAGCCAACTACAGGGCGGGAATGAGCAGTTCTTC. This codes for CASSQLQGGNEQFF.

The chain carries TRBV28 and TRBJ2-7, with D maybe TRBD1 (5 bases). The CDR3 runs to 13 residues. V was clipped by 5 bases and J by 6 bases, with 14 bases between them. Germline values: CDR1 MDHEN, CDR2 SYDVKM. The DNA for the CDR3 is TGTGCCAGCAGTCCCAGGGTCCTCCCCGAGCAGTACTTC. Its translation: CASSPRVLPEQYF.

The V gene is TRBV30, the J gene TRBJ1-4; 7 bases align to TRBD1. The V gene's germline CDR1 is GTSNPN and CDR2 SVGIG (reference sequence). This CDR3 has 14 amino acids. V lost 4 bases and J lost 8; bases outside the gene matches: 10. The CDR3 loop reads CAWNVDRVGEKLFF. In DNA, the CDR3 is TGTGCCTGGAATGTCGACAGGGTCGGGGAAAAACTGTTTTTT.

The chain joins TRBV5-1 to TRBJ2-6, with TRBD1 identical over 7 bases. Germline values: CDR1 SGHRS, CDR2 YFSETQ. Losses at the gene ends were 3 bases for V and 0 bases for J; bases not matched to a gene: 0. The CDR3 covers 15 residues. CDR3 region: CASSSGGSGANVLTF. In DNA, the CDR3 is TGCGCCAGCAGCTCAGGGGGCTCTGGGGCCAACGTCCTGACTTTC. The variable domain in full, completed from reference TRBV5-1 and TRBJ2-6, reads KAGVTQTPRYLIKTRGQQVTLSCSPISGHRSVSWYQQTPGQGLQFLFEYFSETQRNKGNFPGRFSGRQFSNSRSEMNVSTLELGDSALYLCASSSGGSGANVLTFGAGSRLTVL.

The V and J genes are TRBV19 and TRBJ1-5; D is possibly TRBD1 (5 bases). The CDR3 loop spans 15 amino acids. Trimming took 4 bases from V and 0 from J, leaving 10 bases between them. CDR1 is LNHDA, CDR2 SQIVND, per germline (reference sequence). The CDR3 DNA sequence: TGTGCCAGTAGTAGATTAGACAGTAGCAATCAGCCCCAGCATTTT. Translating it yields CASSRLDSSNQPQHF.

The CDR3 region has the DNA TGTGCCAGCAGTTTATGGTCGGACAGGAGACATGAAAAACTGTTTTTT. Protein product: CASSLWSDRRHEKLFF. This chain connects TRBV28 to TRBJ1-4, with 7 bases lining up with TRBD1. With 0 bases clipped from V and 6 bases from J, the junction kept 7 bases outside the gene matches. The CDR3 has 16 residues. Germline CDR1 MDHEN, CDR2 SYDVKM. Full variable domain (outside the CDR3, taken from reference TRBV28 and TRBJ1-4): DVKVTQSSRYLVKRTGEKVFLECVQDMDHENMFWYRQDPGLGLRLIYFSYDVKMKEKGDIPEGYSVSREKKERFSLILESASTNQTSMYLCASSLWSDRRHEKLFFGSGTQLSVL.

This clone was counted a few times. The CDR3 nucleotides read TGCGCCAGCAGCCAAGCCCACTCCTTCTACGAGCAGTACTTC. Protein: CASSQAHSFYEQYF. The J gene is TRBJ2-7, the V gene TRBV4-3, with unresolved D. V lost 1 base, J lost 3 bases, and 10 bases lay in between. There are 14 residues in the CDR3. CDR1 is LGHNA and CDR2 is YSLEER in the germline V gene.

The genes are TRBV10-1 and TRBJ2-3, with 13 bases lining up with TRBD2. This CDR3 region has 15 residues. J was trimmed by 8 bases and V by 6 bases; bases with no gene match: 8. Germline lookup yields CDR1 WNHNN and CDR2 SYGVQD (reference sequence). In nucleotides, the CDR3 is TGCGCCAGCAGGGCCGGGACTAGCGGGGATTCTACGCAGTATTTT. Protein: CASRAGTSGDSTQYF.

In DNA form, the CDR3 reads TGCGCCAGCAGTGAGTCGAGGAATGAGCAGTTCTTC. Its protein is CASSESRNEQFF. This rearrangement joins TRBV10-1 to TRBJ2-1; D is unclear. Trimming left V 0 bases short and J 7 bases short, with 4 bases between. CDR1 is WNHNN and CDR2 is SYGVQD in the germline V gene (reference sequence). The CDR3 is 12 residues long.

The J gene is TRBJ2-6, the V gene TRBV4-3, with D possibly TRBD2 on 5 matching bases. There are 17 residues in the CDR3. Looked up from germline, CDR1 is LGHNA and CDR2 is YSLEER. V was cut by 0 bases and J by 0 bases, with 9 bases left in between. In DNA form, the CDR3 reads TGCGCCAGCAGCCAAGAACCGGGGTACTCTGGGGCCAACGTCCTGACTTTC. Amino acid sequence: CASSQEPGYSGANVLTF.

This sequence joins TRBV30 and TRBJ2-7; D is ambiguous. The CDR3 is made up of 12 amino acids. The V gene lost 7 bases and the J gene lost 2 bases, with 12 bases spanning the gap. Germline values: CDR1 GTSNPN, CDR2 SVGIG (reference sequence). The chain's CDR3 is CASRYLAYEQYF. CDR3 DNA: TGTGCCTCCCGTTATCTTGCCTACGAGCAGTACTTC.

This clone was recorded a few times. The V and J genes are TRBV30 and TRBJ1-1, with D uncertain. V was trimmed by 3 bases and J by 2 bases, leaving 10 bases between them. Germline CDR1 is GTSNPN and CDR2 is SVGIG (reference sequence). The CDR3 runs 13 residues. The CDR3 reads CAWRGSTNTEAFF. CDR3 nucleotide sequence: TGTGCCTGGAGGGGGAGTACCAACACTGAAGCTTTCTTT.

V usage is TRBV28 and J usage is TRBJ1-2; perhaps TRBD1 as D (5 bases). With 5 bases removed from V and 5 bases from J, the gap between germline ends came to 12 bases. Germline CDR1 is MDHEN and CDR2 is SYDVKM. The CDR3 totals 13 residues. The CDR3 nucleotides read TGTGCCAGCAGTGTCATGGGGCCGTATGGCTACACCTTC. It codes for CASSVMGPYGYTF.